This TCR beta chain emerged from a study of T-cell memory formation after mild COVID-19. Notes on the study in general: CD4+ contracting clones were found mainly in CM and EM, and CD8+ ones in EMRA.

TCRdb processed the 5' RACE reads anew with MiXCR; each CDR3 protein has one entry. The sample lists about 400,000 distinct CDR3 sequences, under 15% occurring once. This clonotype has a count of ten or more. Antigen: not known. The CDR3 contains 16 residues. Germline CDR1 KGHDR, CDR2 SFDVKD. Trimming left V 5 bases short and J 1 base short, with 16 bases between. The TCR comes from a man aged 18 to 29 who had mild COVID-19 (a few samples of this study predate the infection). Cell type and time point are not known. Specimen: PBMCs or a T cell subset sorted from them (not recorded which). The J gene is TRBJ2-5, the V gene TRBV24-1; tentatively, D is TRBD1 or TRBD2 (5 bases each). The CDR3 DNA sequence: TGTGCCACCAGTGCGTCCCGGTGGGGGAGCCAAGAGACCCAGTACTTC. Translating gives CATSASRWGSQETQYF.